This entry lists 9 T cell receptor beta chains sequenced from one sample in a study of blood T cell repertoires in COVID-19. Using immunoSEQ multiplex PCR, the repertoire was profiled, and TCRdb retains in-frame clones only, with some absent. The sample includes tens of thousands of clones, 60% to 80% of them seen just once. Sequencing input: peripheral blood. These receptors were obtained from a man aged 65 to 85 with COVID-19, enrolled during active disease.

This clone showed up just a few times. V is TRBV5-5 and J is TRBJ1-4; perhaps TRBD1 as D (5 bases). The ends were cut back, 0 bases at V and 3 bases at J, with 9 bases in the middle. The CDR3 has 15 amino acids. Germline loops: CDR1 SGHKS, CDR2 YYEKEE (reference sequence). As DNA, the CDR3 is TGTGCCAGCAGCTTGGCGGCGGGACCTAATGAAAAACTGTTTTTT. This sequence encodes CASSLAAGPNEKLFF. The complete variable domain, with remaining parts taken from reference TRBV5-5 and TRBJ1-4, reads DAGVTQSPTHLIKTRGQQVTLRCSPISGHKSVSWYQQVLGQGPQFIFQYYEKEERGRGNFPDRFSARQFPNYSSELNVNALLLGDSALYLCASSLAAGPNEKLFFGSGTQLSVL.

The chain links TRBV5-1 to TRBJ1-1; D is possibly TRBD1 (5 bases). The CDR3 consists of 14 residues. CDR1 SGHRS and CDR2 YFSETQ come from the germline V gene. Trimming took off 2 bases at V and 4 bases at J, with 12 bases between the two ends. This chain's CDR3 is CASSFAPQGTEAFF. In nucleotides, the CDR3 is TGCGCCAGCAGCTTTGCCCCTCAGGGCACTGAAGCTTTCTTT.

The rearrangement uses TRBV6-5 and TRBJ2-7; perhaps TRBD2 as D (7 bases). Germline loops: CDR1 MNHEY, CDR2 SVGAGI. The CDR3 sequence is 15 residues long. Trimming took off 0 bases at V and 5 bases at J, with 14 bases between the two ends. CDR3 loop: CASSYSRGGRDEQYF. CDR3 bases: TGTGCCAGCAGTTACTCGAGGGGGGGTCGGGACGAGCAGTACTTC.

There are a few counts of this clone. J is TRBJ2-1 and V is TRBV24-1; D ambiguous. CDR3 length: 14 amino acids. Germline loops: CDR1 KGHDR, CDR2 SFDVKD. The germline V and J ends were trimmed by 3 bases and 4 bases, with 9 bases remaining between them. The CDR3 sequence is CATSDPDVYNEQFF. CDR3 bases: TGTGCCACCAGTGATCCAGATGTATACAATGAGCAGTTCTTC.

The rearrangement links TRBV5-6 to TRBJ2-2, with 12 bases aligning to TRBD1. CDR1 is SGHDT and CDR2 is YYEEEE in the germline V gene. V lost 3 bases to trimming and J lost 7 bases; unmatched junction nucleotides: 4. This CDR3 has 15 amino acids. CDR3 sequence reads: CASSWGTGGGGELFF. In nucleotides, the CDR3 is TGTGCCAGCAGCTGGGGGACAGGGGGCGGCGGGGAGCTGTTTTTT. The full variable domain, in which reference TRBV5-6 and TRBJ2-2 provide the parts outside the CDR3, is DAGVTQSPTHLIKTRGQQVTLRCSPKSGHDTVSWYQQALGQGPQFIFQYYEEEERQRGNFPDRFSGHQFPNYSSELNVNALLLGDSALYLCASSWGTGGGGELFFGEGSRLTVL.

The genes are TRBV5-4 and TRBJ2-3, with D possibly being TRBD2 (6 bases). With 4 bases removed from V and 0 bases from J, the gap between germline ends came to 12 bases. The germline gives CDR1 SGHNT, CDR2 YYREEE (reference sequence). The CDR3 runs to 15 residues. The CDR3 DNA is TGTGCCAGCAGCCCCGGGACTCCTAGCACAGATACGCAGTATTTT. It specifies CASSPGTPSTDTQYF.

A few counts support this clone. This chain's CDR3 is CASSFAGDWQPQHF. CDR3 in DNA: TGTGCCAGCAGTTTTGCGGGGGATTGGCAGCCCCAGCATTTT. The chain joins TRBV28 to TRBJ1-5; D perhaps matches TRBD1 (5 bases). Germline V gives CDR1 MDHEN, CDR2 SYDVKM. The CDR3 is 14 amino acids. V was cut by 3 bases and J by 7 bases, with 13 bases left in between.

V is TRBV5-8 and J is TRBJ1-5; weak D call: TRBD1 (6 bases). CDR1 and CDR2 from the germline V gene are SGHTS and YDEGEE. The V end lost 1 base, the J end lost 7 bases, and 12 bases lay between the germline ends. This CDR3 spans 14 amino acids. The CDR3 DNA follows: TGTGCCAGCAGCTTGATACAGGGCGGGCAGCCCCAGCATTTT. Translation: CASSLIQGGQPQHF. Full variable domain (remainder filled in from reference TRBV5-8 and TRBJ1-5): EAGVTQSPTHLIKTRGQQATLRCSPISGHTSVYWYQQALGLGLQFLLWYDEGEERNRGNFPPRFSGRQFPNYSSELNVNALELEDSALYLCASSLIQGGQPQHFGDGTRLSIL.

The chain recombines TRBV27 with TRBJ2-7, with D maybe TRBD2 (6 bases). The CDR3 totals 14 residues. Germline values: CDR1 MNHEY, CDR2 SMNVEV (reference sequence). Between the trimmed V and J ends, which lost 2 bases and 3 bases, there was a span of 11 bases. The CDR3 sequence is CASSLIGRDYEQYF. In DNA form, the CDR3 reads TGTGCCAGCAGTTTAATTGGGCGGGACTACGAGCAGTACTTC.